A single sample is the source of the 14 T cell receptor beta chains below, sequenced in a study of T-cell reconstitution after alpha-beta-depleted transplantation in children. Construction of the TCRbeta library involved unique molecular identifiers. Using its own MiXCR run on the PCR reads, TCRdb lists one record per CDR3 protein. In the table there are about 870,000 distinct CDR3 sequences, 16% of which are singletons. The source was PBMCs, mostly from graft donor cells, collected 360 days after TCRalphabeta/CD19-depleted stem cell transplant. Receptor source: a male patient under 18 who had a stem cell transplant for acute lymphoblastic leukemia, so the T cells may come from the graft donor.

V is TRBV12-3 or TRBV12-4 and J is TRBJ2-7, with D perhaps matching TRBD2 (5 bases). There are 14 residues in the CDR3. Between the trimmed V and J ends, which lost 8 bases and 7 bases, there was a span of 21 bases. CDR3 sequence (DNA): TGTGCCAGCCACAAGGACTGGCTTGTCGGGGAGCAGTACTTC. Amino acid sequence: CASHKDWLVGEQYF.

A few counts support this clonotype. The chain couples TRBV4-1 to TRBJ2-5, with D possibly matching TRBD2 (5 bases). Germline CDR1 is MGHRA and CDR2 is YSYEKL. This CDR3 spans 14 amino acids. V lost 1 base to trimming and J lost 3 bases, with 9 bases between them. CDR3 nucleotide sequence: TGCGCCAGCAGCCAAGTAACAGCGGAAGAGACCCAGTACTTC. It is translated as CASSQVTAEETQYF.

The gene calls are TRBV3-1 and TRBJ2-2, with D uncertain. CDR1 and CDR2 (germline): LGHDT, YNNKEL (reference sequence). The CDR3 sequence is 13 residues long. V gave up 5 bases and J gave up 4 bases, with 8 bases separating them. As DNA, the CDR3 is TGTGCCAGCAGCGCCCCGGGCACCGGGGAGCTGTTTTTT. It yields the protein CASSAPGTGELFF. Supplemented by reference TRBV3-1 and TRBJ2-2, the full variable domain reads DTAVSQTPKYLVTQMGNDKSIKCEQNLGHDTMYWYKQDSKKFLKIMFSYNNKELIINETVPNRFSPKSPDKAHLNLHINSLELGDSAVYFCASSAPGTGELFFGEGSRLTVL.

The chain links TRBV12-3 or TRBV12-4 to TRBJ2-7, with unresolved D. Trimming left V 6 bases short and J 4 bases short, with 10 bases between. The CDR3 is 12 amino acids. The CDR3 reads CASSHTDYEQYF. The CDR3 DNA is TGTGCCAGCAGCCATACCGATTACGAGCAGTACTTC.

This clonotype was seen many times. CDR3 DNA sequence: TGTGCCACCAGCAGAGAAATAGCGGGGAGCACAGATACGCAGTATTTT. It codes for CATSREIAGSTDTQYF. This chain joins TRBV15 and TRBJ2-3; 8 bases are a match to TRBD2. V lost 0 bases to trimming and J lost 0 bases; unmatched junction nucleotides: 2. The CDR3 sequence is 16 residues long. Per the germline V gene, CDR1 is LNHNV and CDR2 is YYDKDF (reference sequence).

This clonotype was detected a few times. CDR3 sequence: CAGGAPTGELFF. As DNA, the CDR3 is TGTGCAGGGGGAGCCCCCACCGGGGAGCTGTTTTTT. The chain recombines TRBV15 with TRBJ2-2, with D possibly matching TRBD1 (6 bases). Germline V gives CDR1 LNHNV, CDR2 YYDKDF (reference sequence). The CDR3 extends over 12 amino acids.

This clonotype was observed at least ten times. This chain links TRBV11-2 with TRBJ2-4; D is uncertain. Per the germline V gene, CDR1 is SGHAT and CDR2 is FQNNGV. This CDR3 has 15 residues. Trimming cost V 5 bases and J 3 bases, with 14 bases left between them. CDR3 amino acids: CASSLLGVVKNIQYF. Written as DNA, the CDR3 is TGTGCCAGCAGCCTTTTAGGTGTAGTCAAAAACATTCAGTACTTC.

This clonotype was counted between two and nine times. The genes are TRBV2 and TRBJ1-4; the match to TRBD1 covers 7 bases. V trimming: 8 bases; J trimming: 0 bases; junction bases outside the gene matches: 3. Germline-derived CDR1 and CDR2 are SNHLY and FYNNEI. The CDR3 has 14 amino acids. CDR3 coding DNA: TGTGCCAGCGGGGGGACAGCAACTAATGAAAAACTGTTTTTT. Residues: CASGGTATNEKLFF.

This clonotype was seen many times. The chain couples TRBV9 to TRBJ2-1; no clear D. This CDR3 spans 14 amino acids. Trimming removed 4 bases from V and 0 bases from J, with 8 bases in between. CDR1 is SGDLS, CDR2 YYNGEE, per germline. The CDR3 protein is CASSSTSSYNEQFF. The CDR3 DNA follows: TGTGCCAGCAGCTCAACGAGCTCCTACAATGAGCAGTTCTTC.

The chain has TRBV10-3 and TRBJ1-5; 11 bases are shared with TRBD1. The CDR3 sequence is 17 residues long. Trimming removed 0 bases from V and 9 bases from J; junction bases left unmatched: 10. CDR1 and CDR2 from the germline V gene are ENHRY and SYGVKD. CDR3 region: CAISESTWTGGFLPQHF. For the CDR3, the DNA is TGTGCCATCAGTGAGTCGACCTGGACAGGGGGCTTCTTGCCCCAGCATTTT.

J is TRBJ2-2 and V is TRBV20-1; D is unclear. The CDR3 has 13 amino acids. Looked up from germline, CDR1 is DFQATT and CDR2 is SNEGSKA (reference sequence). Trimming removed 8 bases at V and 0 bases at J, with 10 bases between. The CDR3 reads CSRRPSNTGELFF. The CDR3 region has the DNA TGCAGTAGGCGGCCTTCGAACACCGGGGAGCTGTTTTTT.

This clonotype appeared many times. The V call is TRBV4-1, the J call TRBJ2-3; no reliable D call. The CDR3 contains 14 residues. Between the trimmed V and J ends, which lost 1 base and 4 bases, there was a span of 9 bases. Per the germline V gene, CDR1 is MGHRA and CDR2 is YSYEKL. CDR3 sequence (DNA): TGCGCCAGCAGCCAAGGGCCCCTTGCAGATACGCAGTATTTT. Its protein is CASSQGPLADTQYF.

This clonotype was seen a single time. The chain carries TRBV27 and TRBJ2-3; 7 bases are shared with TRBD1. Losses at the gene ends were 5 bases for V and 2 bases for J; bases not matched to a gene: 7. The germline V gene encodes CDR1 MNHEY and CDR2 SMNVEV (reference sequence). CDR3 length: 15 amino acids. CDR3 coding DNA: TGTGCCAGCAGTGCTCTCAGGGGGACCACAGATACGCAGTATTTT. Protein sequence: CASSALRGTTDTQYF.

Concerning this clonotype itself: One end of the junction varies from germline; a read error may be responsible. This chain uses TRBV7-9 with TRBJ2-2; TRBD1 matches at 7 bases. This CDR3 comprises 14 residues. The germline gives CDR1 SEHNR, CDR2 FQNEAQ (reference sequence). CDR3: CASSLTGVAGELLF. CDR3 DNA: TGTGCCAGCAGCTTAACAGGGGTAGCCGGGGAGCTGCTTTTT.